These 14 T cell receptor beta chains were sequenced from one sample in a study of yellow fever vaccine responses in identical twins. TCRdb reprocessed the RT-PCR reads with MiXCR, giving one entry per CDR3 protein. The data hold around 15,000 distinct CDR3 sequences, with roughly 85% observed a single time. The starting material was T cells from blood (PBMCs), unsorted or a sorted subset (not recorded which), obtained before or after yellow fever vaccination (not recorded which). The source is a woman younger than 30 who received the yellow fever vaccine.

The rearrangement links TRBV13 to TRBJ2-7, with TRBD1 matching over 7 bases. V dropped 4 bases and J dropped 0; count of bases not matched to a gene: 3. The CDR3 spans 14 residues. The germline V gene encodes CDR1 PRHDT and CDR2 FYEKMQ (reference sequence). The CDR3 bases are TGTGCCAGCAGCTGCACAGGGGTCTCCTACGAGCAGTACTTC. Its protein is CASSCTGVSYEQYF.

This chain links TRBV4-3 with TRBJ2-1; maybe TRBD1 (5 bases). Trimming removed 4 bases from V and 0 bases from J, with 10 bases in between. This CDR3 comprises 15 residues. Per the germline V gene, CDR1 is LGHNA and CDR2 is YSLEER. The CDR3 loop is CASSPGIASYNEQFF. The CDR3 region has the DNA TGCGCCAGCAGCCCAGGGATAGCCTCCTACAATGAGCAGTTCTTC.

The chain is built from TRBV18 and TRBJ2-1, with D possibly being TRBD1 (5 bases). CDR3 length: 13 residues. Per germline, CDR1 KGHSH and CDR2 LQKENI. Trimming stripped 1 base from V and 8 bases from J, with 9 bases between. The CDR3 nucleotides read TGTGCCAGCTCACCACTCAGGGCTCATGAGCAGTTCTTC. Its protein product is CASSPLRAHEQFF.

The CDR3, as DNA: TGCAGCGTCACAACAGGGGGCGTAGGAGAGACCCAGTACTTC. Translation gives CSVTTGGVGETQYF. The chain couples TRBV29-1 to TRBJ2-5, with 9 positions matching TRBD1. The CDR3 has 14 amino acids. CDR1 is SQVTM, CDR2 ANQGSEA, per germline. V shed 6 bases, J shed 4 bases, and the junction held 9 bases outside the gene matches.

This rearrangement joins TRBV9 to TRBJ2-1; D not resolved. Per germline, CDR1 SGDLS and CDR2 YYNGEE. The CDR3 extends over 16 amino acids. With 0 bases removed from V and 2 bases from J, the gap between germline ends came to 12 bases. CDR3 DNA: TGTGCCAGCAGCGTAGGGTGGGGTGACGCCTACAATGAGCAGTTCTTC. Its protein is CASSVGWGDAYNEQFF.

The rearrangement links TRBV11-1 to TRBJ2-7, with unresolved D. Trimming removed 4 bases at V and 2 bases at J, with 6 bases between. The CDR3 extends over 12 amino acids. The V gene's germline CDR1 is SGHAT and CDR2 FQDESV (reference sequence). The CDR3 sequence: CASSYSTYEQYF. DNA for the CDR3: TGTGCCAGCAGCTACAGCACCTACGAGCAGTACTTC.

This chain uses TRBV6-9 with TRBJ2-7; 8 bases fit TRBD2. V was clipped by 2 bases and J by 3 bases; unmatched bases: 3. This CDR3 comprises 14 residues. Per germline, CDR1 MNHGY and CDR2 SVAAGI. In DNA, the CDR3 is TGTGCCAGCAGTTATAGCGGGGGACGCTACGAGCAGTACTTC. It is translated as CASSYSGGRYEQYF.

This sequence joins TRBV4-2 and TRBJ2-5; D unresolved. The CDR3 sequence is 11 residues long. V was clipped by 4 bases and J by 4 bases, with 4 bases between them. Germline CDR1 is LGHNA and CDR2 is YNFKEQ. CDR3 sequence: CASSPGETQYF. CDR3 sequence (DNA): TGTGCCAGCAGCCCGGGAGAGACCCAGTACTTC.

The chain combines TRBV18 with TRBJ1-3, with D possibly being TRBD1 (6 bases). With 1 base removed from V and 0 bases from J, the gap between germline ends came to 19 bases. Germline V CDR1 and CDR2: KGHSH, LQKENI. The CDR3 contains 19 residues. The CDR3 sequence: CASSPLPPGTGSSGNTIYF. The CDR3 nucleotides are TGTGCCAGCTCACCACTCCCACCGGGTACAGGGAGCTCTGGAAACACCATATATTTT.

V is TRBV11-3 and J is TRBJ2-7; TRBD2 matches 14 bases. Germline loops: CDR1 SGHNT, CDR2 YENEEA. This CDR3 region has 18 residues. Unmatched junction bases numbered 10, after V lost 1 base and J lost 5 bases. The CDR3 reads CASSLVGTSGSLRHEQYF. CDR3 nucleotides: TGTGCCAGCAGCTTAGTGGGGACTAGCGGGAGTCTGAGGCACGAGCAGTACTTC.

As DNA, the CDR3 is TGTGCCATCAGTGAGTCGGGCGGTCAAGCCTACGAGCAGTACTTC. This translates into CAISESGGQAYEQYF. The chain employs TRBV10-3 and TRBJ2-7, with unresolved D. Trimming pared 0 bases from V and 2 bases from J, leaving 11 bases between. The germline CDR1 and CDR2 sequences are ENHRY and SYGVKD. The CDR3 runs to 15 residues.

V gene TRBV29-1 combines with J gene TRBJ2-7; no firm D call. CDR1 and CDR2 (germline): SQVTM, ANQGSEA. Trimming pared 2 bases from V and 0 bases from J, leaving 8 bases between. CDR3 length: 13 amino acids. The CDR3 loop reads CSVEFPSSYEQYF. In DNA form, the CDR3 reads TGCAGCGTTGAATTCCCCAGCTCCTACGAGCAGTACTTC.

This clonotype appeared once. V and J are TRBV24-1 and TRBJ2-7; D gene uncertain. This CDR3 region has 13 residues. Germline V gives CDR1 KGHDR, CDR2 SFDVKD. Trimming removed 3 bases at V and 6 bases at J, with 11 bases between. The CDR3 sequence is CATSDTSGFEQYF. The CDR3 DNA is TGTGCCACCAGTGATACCTCCGGATTCGAGCAGTACTTC.

This clonotype is a singleton in its sample. The chain couples TRBV28 to TRBJ2-1; 12 positions agree with TRBD2. The CDR3 has 16 residues. The germline CDR1 and CDR2 sequences are MDHEN and SYDVKM. V lost 4 bases and J lost 6; bases outside the gene matches: 7. The CDR3 sequence: CASSSSGGADGNEQFF. DNA for the CDR3: TGTGCCAGCAGTTCTAGCGGGGGGGCCGATGGCAATGAGCAGTTCTTC.